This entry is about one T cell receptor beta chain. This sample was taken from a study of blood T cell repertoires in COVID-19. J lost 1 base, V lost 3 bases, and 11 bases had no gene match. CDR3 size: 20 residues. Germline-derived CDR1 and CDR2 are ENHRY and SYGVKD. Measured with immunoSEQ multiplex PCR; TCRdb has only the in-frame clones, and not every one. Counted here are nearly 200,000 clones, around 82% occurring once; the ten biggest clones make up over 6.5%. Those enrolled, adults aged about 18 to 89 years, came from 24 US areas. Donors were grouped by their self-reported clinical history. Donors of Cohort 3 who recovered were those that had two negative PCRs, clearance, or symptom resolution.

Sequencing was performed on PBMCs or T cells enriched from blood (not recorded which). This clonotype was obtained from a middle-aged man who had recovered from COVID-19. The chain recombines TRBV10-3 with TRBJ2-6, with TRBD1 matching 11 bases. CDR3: CAISDPGQGVTRSGANVLTF. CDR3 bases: TGTGCCATCAGTGACCCGGGACAGGGGGTGACCCGGTCTGGGGCCAACGTCCTGACTTTC.